One and the same sample provided the 18 T cell receptor beta chains below, sequenced in a study of glioma-infiltrating T cells after dendritic cell vaccination. The repertoire was sequenced with immunoSEQ multiplex PCR; TCRdb's copy has only in-frame clones and lacks some. The sample lists fewer than 110,000 clones, about four fifths occurring once. The sequencing here drew on blood, taken before dendritic cell vaccination. These receptors all come from a human donor with glioblastoma.

The rearrangement joins TRBV14 to TRBJ1-2; D unresolved. CDR3 length equals 15 residues. The germline V gene encodes CDR1 SGHDN and CDR2 FVKESK. Deletions cut 4 bases from V and 4 bases from J, with 16 bases between. CDR3 protein: CASSPGTVGPYGYTF. The CDR3, as DNA: TGTGCCAGCAGCCCCGGTACCGTGGGCCCCTATGGCTACACCTTC.

The rearrangement uses TRBV5-4 and TRBJ1-6, with TRBD1 matching 10 bases. Trimming took 3 bases from V and 8 from J; bases not matched to a gene: 2. Germline CDR1 and CDR2: SGHNT and YYREEE (reference sequence). The CDR3 extends over 14 amino acids. The CDR3 protein is CASSSGQGDSPLHF. The CDR3 nucleotides read TGTGCCAGCAGCTCCGGACAGGGGGATTCACCCCTCCACTTT.

This clone was picked up a small number of times. The V gene is TRBV4-1, the J gene TRBJ2-5; 15 nucleotides line up with TRBD2. The CDR3 extends over 20 amino acids. V lost 3 bases to trimming and J lost 5 bases; unmatched junction nucleotides: 16. The V gene's germline CDR1 is MGHRA and CDR2 YSYEKL. CDR3 sequence reads: CASSQGGLAGGPGSRETQYF. The CDR3 bases are TGCGCCAGCAGCCAGGGAGGACTAGCGGGGGGGCCGGGAAGTCGTGAGACCCAGTACTTC.

The table lists this clone with a count of one. The genes are TRBV18 and TRBJ1-1; 10 bases align to TRBD1. Unmatched junction bases numbered 3, after V lost 5 bases and J lost 0 bases. CDR3 length: 15 residues. Looked up from germline, CDR1 is KGHSH and CDR2 is LQKENI. CDR3 nucleotides: TGTGCCAGCTCAGGACAGGGGGAGATGAACACTGAAGCTTTCTTT. Translating gives CASSGQGEMNTEAFF.

This chain joins TRBV7-6 and TRBJ2-7; no firm D call. The CDR3 contains 12 residues. V lost 6 bases, J lost 6 bases, and 12 bases lay in between. Germline V gives CDR1 SGHVS, CDR2 FNYEAQ. The CDR3 here is CASSHALGEQYF. The DNA for the CDR3 is TGTGCCAGCAGTCATGCCCTCGGCGAGCAGTACTTC. Together with reference TRBV7-6 and TRBJ2-7, the CDR3 gives the full variable domain: GAGVSQSPRYKVTKRGQDVALRCDPISGHVSLYWYRQALGQGPEFLTYFNYEAQQDKSGLPNDRFSAERPEGSISTLTIQRTEQRDSAMYRCASSHALGEQYFGPGTRLTVT.

The rearrangement joins TRBV15 to TRBJ2-1; 7 nucleotides match TRBD2. J gave up 2 bases and V 5 bases, and 6 bases lay outside the gene matches. The germline gives CDR1 LNHNV, CDR2 YYDKDF (reference sequence). The CDR3 loop spans 15 amino acids. The CDR3 region is CATSGGVITYNEQFF. The CDR3 nucleotides read TGTGCCACCAGCGGGGGGGTTATCACCTACAATGAGCAGTTCTTC.

The chain couples TRBV1 to TRBJ2-2; the table names TRBD1, a call not compared with the DNA. TRBV1 has pseudogene status. The CDR3 has 20 amino acids. The CDR3 DNA sequence: TGCACCAGCAGCCAAGAGGAGGGACAGGGCCTCTTTGCCCGGTCCGGGGAGCTGTTTTTT. It encodes CTSSQEEGQGLFARSGELFF.

J is TRBJ2-2 and V is TRBV5-8; D uncertain. Trimming cost V 3 bases and J 2 bases, with 11 bases left between them. Germline V gene lookup returns CDR1 SGHTS and CDR2 YDEGEE. CDR3 size: 15 residues. DNA of the CDR3: TGTGCCAGCAGCTCCTCGGGTCACAACACCGGGGAGCTGTTTTTT. Translated, it gives CASSSSGHNTGELFF.

This chain links TRBV5-1 with TRBJ2-5, with D tentatively TRBD1 (6 bases). The DNA matches TRBJ2-4 better at its end, which makes the J call doubtful. Germline V gives CDR1 SGHRS, CDR2 YFSETQ. The CDR3 has 15 amino acids. CDR3 region: CASSSGYRQENIQYF. As DNA, the CDR3 is TGCGCCAGCAGCTCTGGCTATCGACAGGAGAACATTCAGTACTTC.

This clone was observed a single time. The chain links TRBV11-2 to TRBJ2-7, with a weak D call TRBD1 (6 bases). The CDR3 runs to 14 residues. Looked up from germline, CDR1 is SGHAT and CDR2 is FQNNGV. Trimming shortened V by 5 bases and J by 4 bases, and 15 bases separated the two germline ends. CDR3 amino acids: CASSPLRGSYEQYF. The CDR3 DNA sequence: TGTGCCAGCAGCCCCCTTAGGGGGTCTTACGAGCAGTACTTC.

The rearrangement links TRBV30 to TRBJ2-3; D gene unclear. Trimming left V 7 bases short and J 0 bases short, with 2 bases between. Germline values: CDR1 GTSNPN, CDR2 SVGIG (reference sequence). The CDR3 is made up of 10 amino acids. This chain's CDR3 is CASSTDTQYF. The CDR3 bases are TGTGCCTCTAGCACAGATACGCAGTATTTT.

This clone occurred a few times. J is TRBJ1-4 and V is TRBV2; TRBD1 aligns across 8 bases. V gave up 3 bases and J gave up 6 bases; unmatched junction bases: 12. Germline CDR1 and CDR2: SNHLY and FYNNEI. The CDR3 has 17 residues. The CDR3 sequence: CASSDKGQAPLYEKLFF. CDR3 bases: TGTGCCAGCAGTGACAAGGGACAGGCCCCTCTGTATGAAAAACTGTTTTTT.

The V call is TRBV6-1, the J call TRBJ2-4; 12 bases line up with TRBD2. The CDR3 has 15 amino acids. Germline trimming cut 6 bases from V and 9 bases from J; bases unmatched to any gene: 9. Germline V gene sequence: CDR1 MNHNS, CDR2 SASEGT. The CDR3 nucleotides are TGTGCCAGCAGCGAGATGACTAGCGGGGGTGTCATTCAGTACTTC. Protein product: CASSEMTSGGVIQYF.

Comments on this clone: At the DNA level, this CDR3 is encoded by other sequences in the same sample as well. This sequence joins TRBV28 and TRBJ1-6; D uncertain. This CDR3 comprises 14 residues. Trimming shortened V by 2 bases and J by 13 bases, and 15 bases separated the two germline ends. Germline V gene lookup returns CDR1 MDHEN and CDR2 SYDVKM. This CDR3 reads CASSLGELNSPLHF. The DNA for the CDR3 is TGTGCCAGCAGTTTAGGAGAACTCAACTCCCCCCTCCACTTT. Based on the CDR3 plus reference TRBV28 and TRBJ1-6, the full variable domain is DVKVTQSSRYLVKRTGEKVFLECVQDMDHENMFWYRQDPGLGLRLIYFSYDVKMKEKGDIPEGYSVSREKKERFSLILESASTNQTSMYLCASSLGELNSPLHFGNGTRLTVT.

The chain recombines TRBV7-2 with TRBJ2-2; D perhaps matches TRBD1 (6 bases). Germline V gene sequence: CDR1 SGHTA, CDR2 FQGNSA. The CDR3 spans 15 residues. V shed 1 base and J shed 7 bases, with 13 bases lying between them. The CDR3 reads CASSLDSQGIGELFF. The CDR3 coding sequence is TGTGCCAGCAGCTTAGATTCACAGGGAATCGGGGAGCTGTTTTTT.

The J gene is TRBJ2-3, the V gene TRBV11-3; perhaps TRBD1 as D (5 bases). This CDR3 is 16 amino acids long. Germline V lookup: CDR1 SGHNT, CDR2 YENEEA. V lost 3 bases and J lost 2, with 15 bases in between. As DNA, the CDR3 is TGTGCCAGCAGCTTCAATTTGGGGCCGTACACAGATACGCAGTATTTT. Its translation is CASSFNLGPYTDTQYF.

The chain has TRBV30 and TRBJ2-5; 12 bases fit TRBD1. Germline V lookup: CDR1 GTSNPN, CDR2 SVGIG (reference sequence). Losses at the gene ends were 3 bases for V and 5 bases for J; bases not matched to a gene: 4. The CDR3 has 14 residues. Here the CDR3 reads CAWRGDRGLETQYF. In DNA form, the CDR3 reads TGTGCCTGGAGGGGGGACAGGGGGCTGGAGACCCAGTACTTC.

This clone has a handful of counts. This chain joins TRBV2 and TRBJ1-3; D unclear. CDR1 is SNHLY, CDR2 FYNNEI, per germline. CDR3 length: 17 residues. V shed 0 bases and J shed 0 bases, with 12 bases lying between them. The CDR3 DNA reads as TGTGCCAGCAGTGAAGCTCGTGCGAGAAGCTCTGGAAACACCATATATTTT. This sequence encodes CASSEARARSSGNTIYF.